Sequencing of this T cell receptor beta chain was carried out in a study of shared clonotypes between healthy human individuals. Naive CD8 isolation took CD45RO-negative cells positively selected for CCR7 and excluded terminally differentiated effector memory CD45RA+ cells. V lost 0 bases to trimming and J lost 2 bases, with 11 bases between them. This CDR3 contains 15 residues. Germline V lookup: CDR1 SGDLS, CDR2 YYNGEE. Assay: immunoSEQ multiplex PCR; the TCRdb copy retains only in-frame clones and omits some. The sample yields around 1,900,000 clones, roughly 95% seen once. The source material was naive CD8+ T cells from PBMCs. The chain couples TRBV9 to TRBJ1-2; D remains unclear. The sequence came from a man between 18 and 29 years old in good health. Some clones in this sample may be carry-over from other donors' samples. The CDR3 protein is CASSVVGQPNYGYTF. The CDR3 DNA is TGTGCCAGCAGCGTAGTGGGTCAACCAAACTATGGCTACACCTTC.